The 20 T cell receptor beta chains in this list originate from one sample, sequenced in a study of radiation and T cells in renal cell carcinoma. Regarding time point: baseline pretreatment blood. Treatment specified: 15 Gy SBRT to primary tumor, nephrectomy 4 weeks later. Sequencing was performed with immunoSEQ multiplex PCR; in TCRdb, only in-frame clones are kept and a portion is missing. This table holds roughly 130,000 clones, approximately 91% found once. The sequences come from blood, collected from a patient whose treatment included radiotherapy and nephrectomy. The receptors were sampled from a woman aged 45-65 years with renal cell carcinoma.

This clone was found once. The CDR3 coding sequence is TGTGCCAGCAGTTCGGGACTACTGATGAACACTGAAGCTTTCTTT. Encoded protein: CASSSGLLMNTEAFF. This chain links TRBV6-5 with TRBJ1-1; D may be TRBD1 (5 bases). The germline V gene encodes CDR1 MNHEY and CDR2 SVGAGI. There are 15 residues in the CDR3. The V end was cut by 4 bases, the J end by 0 bases, with 12 bases between.

V and J are TRBV9 and TRBJ2-2, with D perhaps matching TRBD2 (5 bases). Trimming cost V 0 bases and J 6 bases, with 15 bases left between them. Germline CDR1 and CDR2: SGDLS and YYNGEE. The CDR3 is 16 amino acids. The CDR3 spells CASSVETRGPSGELFF. The DNA of the CDR3 is TGTGCCAGCAGCGTAGAAACCCGGGGTCCTTCCGGGGAGCTGTTTTTT.

This clone has a single count. The chain uses TRBV10-3 and TRBJ2-7; D remains ambiguous. V dropped 1 base and J dropped 4 bases, with 8 bases sitting between them. Germline CDR1 and CDR2: ENHRY and SYGVKD. The CDR3 length is 13 residues. The CDR3 sequence is CAISEFGEYEQYF. The CDR3 DNA is TGTGCCATCAGTGAGTTTGGAGAGTACGAGCAGTACTTC.

This chain uses TRBV6-5 with TRBJ2-7, with TRBD1 matching over 10 bases. CDR1 MNHEY and CDR2 SVGAGI come from the germline V gene. The J segment lost 6 bases and the V segment lost 8 bases, leaving 13 bases of the junction unmatched. The CDR3 has 15 amino acids. CDR3 DNA: TGTGCCAGCCGCTCTCCGGGACAGGGGTTGGGCGAGCAGTACTTC. Its protein is CASRSPGQGLGEQYF.

Only a few counts were recorded for this clone. The chain recombines TRBV6-5 with TRBJ1-5; tentatively, D is TRBD1 (6 bases). Per germline, CDR1 MNHEY and CDR2 SVGAGI. V dropped 6 bases and J dropped 7 bases, with 16 bases sitting between them. The CDR3 has 14 amino acids. CDR3 region: CASRLQGLGQPQHF. Here the CDR3 DNA reads TGTGCCAGCAGACTACAGGGACTGGGCCAGCCCCAGCATTTT.

V is TRBV10-2 and J is TRBJ2-2; D perhaps matches TRBD2 (5 bases). Trimming stripped 4 bases from V and 0 bases from J, with 12 bases between. The CDR3 is 16 amino acids. Germline-derived CDR1 and CDR2 are WSHSY and SAAADI. The CDR3 spells CASSVLRRTNTGELFF. The CDR3 coding sequence is TGCGCCAGCAGTGTGCTAAGGAGGACGAACACCGGGGAGCTGTTTTTT.

The chain uses TRBV6-1 and TRBJ2-5; 10 nucleotides line up with TRBD1. Trimming took 0 bases from V and 5 from J; bases not matched to a gene: 9. Per germline, CDR1 MNHNS and CDR2 SASEGT. The CDR3 spans 17 residues. DNA for the CDR3: TGTGCCAGCAGTGAAGCTCGGGACAGGGGAAGAGGGGAGACCCAGTACTTC. Translated: CASSEARDRGRGETQYF.

The chain uses TRBV18 and TRBJ1-2; 9 bases are shared with TRBD1. The CDR3 consists of 16 residues. CDR1 KGHSH and CDR2 LQKENI come from the germline V gene. V gave up 4 bases and J gave up 4 bases; unmatched junction bases: 10. CDR3 protein: CASSLGSPGQGYGYTF. CDR3 in DNA: TGTGCCAGCTCACTCGGATCACCGGGACAGGGCTATGGCTACACCTTC.

As for this clone: This sample also contains other DNA sequences that code for the same CDR3. This rearrangement joins TRBV18 to TRBJ1-1; D is unresolved. The V gene lost 2 bases and the J gene lost 1 base, with 5 bases spanning the gap. The CDR3 loop spans 13 amino acids. Germline CDR1 KGHSH, CDR2 LQKENI. The CDR3 bases are TGTGCCAGCTCACCAATAGAGAACACTGAAGCTTTCTTT. Translation: CASSPIENTEAFF.

This clone has only a few counts. This chain links TRBV19 with TRBJ2-1; TRBD1 matches at 10 bases. The CDR3 covers 15 residues. The germline V gene encodes CDR1 LNHDA and CDR2 SQIVND (reference sequence). Trimming removed 4 bases from V and 0 bases from J; junction bases left unmatched: 0. The CDR3 loop is CASSRDRGSYNEQFF. Written as DNA, the CDR3 is TGTGCCAGTAGTAGGGACAGGGGCTCCTACAATGAGCAGTTCTTC. Combining the CDR3 with reference TRBV19 and TRBJ2-1 gives the whole variable domain DGGITQSPKYLFRKEGQNVTLSCEQNLNHDAMYWYRQDPGQGLRLIYYSQIVNDFQKGDIAEGYSVSREKKESFPLTVTSAQKNPTAFYLCASSRDRGSYNEQFFGPGTRLTVL.

The chain is built from TRBV19 and TRBJ1-5; D remains unclear. Germline lookup yields CDR1 LNHDA and CDR2 SQIVND (reference sequence). Trimming took off 8 bases at V and 0 bases at J, with 5 bases between the two ends. The CDR3 spans 12 residues. CDR3 in amino acids: CASRVSNQPQHF. The CDR3 DNA is TGTGCCAGTCGGGTTAGCAATCAGCCCCAGCATTTT.

The V gene is TRBV6-1, the J gene TRBJ2-2; D remains ambiguous. The CDR3 loop spans 15 amino acids. V was cut by 6 bases and J by 0 bases, with 11 bases left in between. The germline CDR1 and CDR2 sequences are MNHNS and SASEGT. The CDR3 coding sequence is TGTGCCAGCAGCCGCAACCTCGCGAACACCGGGGAGCTGTTTTTT. It translates to CASSRNLANTGELFF.

The genes are TRBV18 and TRBJ1-2; the match to TRBD1 covers 11 bases. With 2 bases clipped from V and 6 bases from J, the junction kept 11 bases outside the gene matches. Germline CDR1 KGHSH, CDR2 LQKENI. The CDR3 is 17 amino acids. CDR3 sequence reads: CASSPAGTGGYLDGYTF. The CDR3 coding sequence is TGTGCCAGCTCACCAGCCGGGACAGGGGGTTATCTGGATGGCTACACCTTC.

The J gene is TRBJ1-2, the V gene TRBV7-8, with 9 bases matching TRBD1. V lost 5 bases, J lost 8 bases, and 12 bases stayed unmatched. There are 15 residues in the CDR3. Germline-derived CDR1 and CDR2 are SGHVS and FQNEAQ. Here the CDR3 reads CASSPQGTGLSGYTF. The DNA for the CDR3 is TGTGCCAGCAGCCCCCAGGGGACAGGGTTGAGCGGCTACACCTTC.

The genes are TRBV10-3 and TRBJ2-2; 12 positions agree with TRBD1. V dropped 5 bases and J dropped 7; count of bases not matched to a gene: 5. The CDR3 runs 15 residues. Germline loops: CDR1 ENHRY, CDR2 SYGVKD. Written as DNA, the CDR3 is TGTGCCATCAGTCCGGGACAGGGGGCGGACGGGGAGCTGTTTTTT. Translation: CAISPGQGADGELFF.

The CDR3 nucleotides are TGTGCCAGCAGTTACTCGAACTTGCAGAATTCACCCCTCCACTTT. Protein: CASSYSNLQNSPLHF. The V gene is TRBV6-5, the J gene TRBJ1-6; D is unresolved. This CDR3 has 15 amino acids. Germline CDR1 is MNHEY and CDR2 is SVGAGI. V lost 0 bases and J 7 bases, leaving 10 bases between the germline ends.

The V gene is TRBV30, the J gene TRBJ2-2; no clear D. The CDR3 is 13 residues long. Germline CDR1 and CDR2: GTSNPN and SVGIG (reference sequence). Trimming left V 0 bases short and J 7 bases short, with 9 bases between. This CDR3 reads CAWSVGFYGELFF. CDR3 sequence (DNA): TGTGCCTGGAGTGTGGGGTTCTACGGGGAGCTGTTTTTT.

The sample holds a few counts of this clone. The gene calls are TRBV14 and TRBJ2-7; D is ambiguous. This CDR3 contains 12 residues. V was shortened by 5 bases and J by 5 bases, with 10 bases between the two germline ends. Germline CDR1 reads SGHDN; CDR2 reads FVKESK. As DNA, the CDR3 is TGTGCCAGCAGCAAAGGAAGGCACGAGCAGTACTTC. Translated, it gives CASSKGRHEQYF. The full variable domain, in which reference TRBV14 and TRBJ2-7 provide the parts outside the CDR3, is EAGVTQFPSHSVIEKGQTVTLRCDPISGHDNLYWYRRVMGKEIKFLLHFVKESKQDESGMPNNRFLAERTGGTYSTLKVQPAELEDSGVYFCASSKGRHEQYFGPGTRLTVT.

The V call is TRBV6-5, the J call TRBJ1-2; no definite D call. The V end lost 6 bases, the J end lost 3 bases, and 11 bases lay between the germline ends. Germline V lookup: CDR1 MNHEY, CDR2 SVGAGI. There are 13 residues in the CDR3. For the CDR3, the DNA is TGTGCCAGCAGACCAGGAGTAGACTATGGCTACACCTTC. Amino acid sequence: CASRPGVDYGYTF.

The rearrangement joins TRBV4-1 to TRBJ1-1; tentative D call: TRBD1 (5 bases). From germline, CDR1 is MGHRA and CDR2 YSYEKL. V lost 5 bases, J lost 1 base, and 20 bases lay in between. The CDR3 totals 17 residues. CDR3 sequence: CASSSKPGGGGNTEAFF. The DNA for the CDR3 is TGCGCCAGCAGCTCAAAACCAGGCGGCGGGGGGAACACTGAAGCTTTCTTT.